Listed below are T cell receptor beta chains from one sample, sequenced in a study of blood T cell repertoires in COVID-19. Sequencing was performed with immunoSEQ multiplex PCR; in TCRdb, only in-frame clones are kept and a portion is missing. The data contain approximately 150,000 clones, 85% to 90% of them singletons. Sequencing used peripheral blood. All receptors derive from an older man with acute or convalescent COVID-19. Both conserved end residues are part of each CDR3. The order of the fields is J gene, V gene, clone size, D gene, CDR3 protein, CDR3 DNA. A D gene is named only where the DNA matches it firmly. Size values are once, few and many counts, or a class for expanded clones, and some rows have none.

J gene: TRBJ1-2; V gene: TRBV19; clone size: NA; D gene: TRBD1; CDR3 protein: CASSTRGIRIYGYTF; CDR3 DNA: TGTGCCAGTAGTACCAGGGGGATTCGGATCTATGGCTACACCTTC
J gene: TRBJ2-2; V gene: TRBV27; clone size: NA; D gene: NA; CDR3 protein: CASRSGGTVQTGELFF; CDR3 DNA: TGTGCCAGCCGATCAGGCGGGACAGTACAGACCGGGGAGCTGTTTTTT
J gene: TRBJ1-5; V gene: TRBV2; clone size: NA; D gene: NA; CDR3 protein: CASSDQGRGGQPQHF; CDR3 DNA: TGTGCCAGCAGTGACCAGGGCAGGGGTGGTCAGCCCCAGCATTTT
J gene: TRBJ1-4; V gene: TRBV28; clone size: NA; D gene: TRBD1; CDR3 protein: CASRSGQGNGEKLFF; CDR3 DNA: TGTGCCAGCAGATCCGGACAGGGTAATGGTGAAAAACTGTTTTTT
J gene: TRBJ1-1; V gene: TRBV5-1; clone size: NA; D gene: NA; CDR3 protein: CASSLEVADTEAFF; CDR3 DNA: TGCGCCAGCAGCTTAGAGGTGGCAGACACTGAAGCTTTCTTT
J gene: TRBJ2-7; V gene: TRBV7-8; clone size: few; D gene: TRBD1; CDR3 protein: CASSSAGTGGHEQYF; CDR3 DNA: TGTGCCAGCAGCTCAGCCGGGACAGGGGGCCACGAGCAGTACTTC
J gene: TRBJ1-5; V gene: TRBV12-3/TRBV12-4; clone size: NA; D gene: NA; CDR3 protein: CASSRGNQPQHF; CDR3 DNA: TGTGCCAGCAGTCGAGGGAATCAGCCCCAGCATTTT
J gene: TRBJ1-1; V gene: TRBV7-9; clone size: NA; D gene: NA; CDR3 protein: CASTTTQANTEAFF; CDR3 DNA: TGTGCCAGCACCACGACCCAGGCGAACACTGAAGCTTTCTTT
J gene: TRBJ2-1; V gene: TRBV12-3/TRBV12-4; clone size: NA; D gene: NA; CDR3 protein: CASSLSHEQFF; CDR3 DNA: TGTGCCAGCAGTTTGAGCCATGAGCAGTTCTTC
J gene: TRBJ1-1; V gene: TRBV7-9; clone size: NA; D gene: NA; CDR3 protein: CASSLQFMNTEAFF; CDR3 DNA: TGTGCCAGCAGTTTGCAGTTCATGAACACTGAAGCTTTCTTT
J gene: TRBJ2-1; V gene: TRBV3-1/TRBV3-2; clone size: NA; D gene: TRBD2; CDR3 protein: CASSQASMTSGLRNEQFF; CDR3 DNA: TGTGCCAGCAGCCAAGCCTCTATGACTAGCGGCCTGCGAAATGAGCAGTTCTTC
J gene: TRBJ2-1; V gene: TRBV5-6; clone size: NA; D gene: NA; CDR3 protein: CASSFHSPNEQFF; CDR3 DNA: TGTGCCAGCAGCTTTCATAGCCCCAATGAGCAGTTCTTC
J gene: TRBJ1-5; V gene: TRBV6-5; clone size: NA; D gene: TRBD1; CDR3 protein: CASSQDRAQPQHF; CDR3 DNA: TGTGCCAGCAGCCAGGACAGGGCTCAGCCCCAGCATTTT